This T cell receptor beta chain appears in the sequencing data of a study of human T cells and chemical hapten exposure. Overall study: For sensitization, 2% DPC was applied to an approximately 2 cm by approximately 2 cm patch of upper inner arm skin.

MiXCR, run by TCRdb on the RACE reads, gives a single entry per CDR3 protein. The sample consists of 300,000 to 400,000 distinct CDR3 sequences, 5% to 6.5% of them appearing once. There are many counts of this clonotype. Documented time point: pre-sensitization, week 0. Indicated treatment: therapeutic diphenylcyclopropenone sensitization with weekly scalp DPC. Blood collection happened ahead of applying each patch test. The CDR3 is made up of 15 amino acids. V shed 6 bases and J 6 bases; nucleotides not matched to a gene: 10. This chain links TRBV12-3 or TRBV12-4 with TRBJ2-2; TRBD1 matches at 7 bases. The specimen comprised whole blood, sampled in connection with sensitization to the hapten diphenylcyclopropenone (DPC). The sequence came from a woman between 45 and 60 years old with alopecia areata. Some clones in this sample may be carry-over from other donors' samples. CDR3: CASSLNTGVPGELFF. CDR3 sequence (DNA): TGTGCCAGCAGCTTAAACACAGGGGTTCCCGGGGAGCTGTTTTTT.